The 30 T cell receptor beta chains below come from one sample, sequenced in a study of blood T cell repertoires in COVID-19. The assay was immunoSEQ multiplex PCR, and TCRdb's table has in-frame clones only and misses some. The repertoire has 300,000 to 350,000 clones, approximately 88% of them found once; the top ten carry less than 5.5%. Sequencing was carried out using PBMCs or T cells enriched from blood (not recorded which). These receptors all stem from a young man who had recovered from COVID-19.

The chain has TRBV12-3 or TRBV12-4 and TRBJ2-2, with 8 positions matching TRBD2. V trimming: 6 bases; J trimming: 5 bases; junction bases outside the gene matches: 2. This CDR3 has 13 residues. The CDR3 DNA follows: TGTGCCAGCAGGGGACTAGAGACCGGGGAGCTGTTTTTT. Protein product: CASRGLETGELFF.

The rearrangement joins TRBV5-4 to TRBJ1-5, with 7 bases lining up with TRBD1. J was trimmed by 2 bases and V by 9 bases; bases with no gene match: 8. This CDR3 has 14 residues. Germline values: CDR1 SGHNT, CDR2 YYREEE (reference sequence). Here the CDR3 DNA reads TGTGCCATTGGAGACAGGGACGGCAATCAGCCCCAGCATTTT. Translating gives CAIGDRDGNQPQHF.

There are a few counts of this clone. The V gene is TRBV6-1, the J gene TRBJ1-2; possibly TRBD1 for D (5 bases). Germline V CDR1 and CDR2: MNHNS, SASEGT. The germline V and J ends were trimmed by 2 bases and 2 bases, with 12 bases remaining between them. This CDR3 is built from 15 residues. DNA for the CDR3: TGTGCCAGCAGTGAAAGGGAGGGGACGAACTATGGCTACACCTTC. The encoded protein is CASSEREGTNYGYTF.

The chain uses TRBV7-9 and TRBJ2-5, with 9 bases identical to TRBD1. CDR1 is SEHNR, CDR2 FQNEAQ, per germline (reference sequence). Trimming took 5 bases from V and 4 from J; bases not matched to a gene: 5. This CDR3 is built from 14 residues. This chain's CDR3 is CASSSGQGPETQYF. DNA for the CDR3: TGTGCCAGCAGCAGCGGACAGGGGCCAGAGACCCAGTACTTC.

The chain links TRBV7-2 to TRBJ1-5; D is ambiguous. Germline CDR1 reads SGHTA; CDR2 reads FQGNSA. The CDR3 runs 12 residues. Trimming left V 1 base short and J 8 bases short, with 6 bases between. CDR3 DNA sequence: TGTGCCAGCAGCTTAGGAACGGAGCCCCAGCATTTT. This codes for CASSLGTEPQHF.

The chain links TRBV29-1 to TRBJ1-1, with D perhaps matching TRBD1 (6 bases). The germline V and J ends were trimmed by 4 bases and 0 bases, with 12 bases remaining between them. The CDR3 spans 14 residues. Germline V gene lookup returns CDR1 SQVTM and CDR2 ANQGSEA. In nucleotides, the CDR3 is TGCAGCGTTGGCCTGGACAGTTTGAACACTGAAGCTTTCTTT. Translated, it gives CSVGLDSLNTEAFF.

The rearrangement uses TRBV27 and TRBJ2-1, with TRBD2 matching over 8 bases. The CDR3 has 17 amino acids. CDR1 MNHEY and CDR2 SMNVEV come from the germline V gene (reference sequence). V was pared by 5 bases and J by 3 bases, with 12 bases of the junction left unmatched. The CDR3 loop reads CASSSLRGGNLYNEQFF. As DNA, the CDR3 is TGTGCCAGCAGTAGTCTCCGCGGGGGGAACCTCTACAATGAGCAGTTCTTC.

This rearrangement joins TRBV28 to TRBJ2-7; 7 bases are a match to TRBD1. CDR3 length equals 14 residues. J gave up 9 bases and V 6 bases, and 14 bases lay outside the gene matches. From germline, CDR1 is MDHEN and CDR2 SYDVKM. The CDR3 nucleotides are TGTGCCAGCAGGAATACCGGGACAGAGAGGGGGCAGTACTTC. Protein sequence: CASRNTGTERGQYF.

V usage is TRBV4-1 and J usage is TRBJ2-1, with 10 bases matching TRBD2. J was trimmed by 5 bases and V by 1 base; bases with no gene match: 8. This CDR3 is 17 amino acids long. The germline V gene encodes CDR1 MGHRA and CDR2 YSYEKL. CDR3 sequence (DNA): TGCGCCAGCAGCCAAGTTGCAGCGGGGGGGCCTCACAATGAGCAGTTCTTC. The encoded protein is CASSQVAAGGPHNEQFF.

The count of this clone is one. The rearrangement links TRBV12-3 or TRBV12-4 to TRBJ1-6; D gene uncertain. V was shortened by 2 bases and J by 6 bases, with 5 bases between the two germline ends. CDR3 length: 13 residues. The CDR3 DNA reads as TGTGCCAGCAGTTTATCTCCTAATTCACCCCTCCACTTT. Translating gives CASSLSPNSPLHF.

The V call is TRBV4-1, the J call TRBJ2-3; D not resolved. V gave up 5 bases and J gave up 1 base, with 7 bases separating them. Germline V gene lookup returns CDR1 MGHRA and CDR2 YSYEKL. CDR3 length: 13 amino acids. CDR3: CASSASRTDTQYF. DNA for the CDR3: TGCGCCAGCAGCGCGTCTCGCACAGATACGCAGTATTTT.

This rearrangement joins TRBV5-4 to TRBJ1-2; 9 nucleotides align to TRBD1. The trim removed 1 base at V and 5 bases at J, leaving 9 bases unmatched. The germline CDR1 and CDR2 sequences are SGHNT and YYREEE (reference sequence). CDR3 length: 16 residues. The CDR3 loop reads CASSLSAQGAGYGYTF. For the CDR3, the DNA is TGTGCCAGCAGCTTGTCTGCACAGGGGGCGGGTTATGGCTACACCTTC. Looking up the rest from reference TRBV5-4 and TRBJ1-2 gives the full variable domain: ETGVTQSPTHLIKTRGQQVTLRCSSQSGHNTVSWYQQALGQGPQFIFQYYREEENGRGNFPPRFSGLQFPNYSSELNVNALELDDSALYLCASSLSAQGAGYGYTFGSGTRLTVV.

The chain has TRBV9 and TRBJ2-5; 8 bases match TRBD2. V dropped 0 bases and J dropped 5; count of bases not matched to a gene: 6. The germline V gene has CDR1 SGDLS and CDR2 YYNGEE. The CDR3 length is 15 residues. CDR3: CASSVAPGGHETQYF. CDR3 nucleotide sequence: TGTGCCAGCAGCGTAGCCCCGGGGGGGCACGAGACCCAGTACTTC.

The CDR3 spells CASSAENTEAFF. In nucleotides, the CDR3 is TGTGCCAGCTCGGCAGAGAACACTGAAGCTTTCTTT. The V gene is TRBV18, the J gene TRBJ1-1; D ambiguous. V lost 6 bases, J lost 1 base, and 6 bases lay in between. The CDR3 is 12 residues long. The germline V gene encodes CDR1 KGHSH and CDR2 LQKENI.

The rearrangement joins TRBV27 to TRBJ2-1; D is perhaps TRBD2 (5 bases). The CDR3 consists of 16 residues. Germline V gene lookup returns CDR1 MNHEY and CDR2 SMNVEV (reference sequence). Between the trimmed V and J ends, which lost 0 bases and 2 bases, there was a span of 11 bases. For the CDR3, the DNA is TGTGCCAGCAGTTTATCGATCCAGCGGCCCTACAATGAGCAGTTCTTC. It specifies CASSLSIQRPYNEQFF.

This chain joins TRBV5-1 and TRBJ2-7; no definite D call. The CDR3 runs to 13 residues. V was trimmed by 1 base and J by 3 bases, leaving 8 bases between them. Per germline, CDR1 SGHRS and CDR2 YFSETQ. Here the CDR3 reads CASSLRQDYEQYF. The CDR3 region has the DNA TGCGCCAGCAGCTTGAGGCAGGACTACGAGCAGTACTTC.

The chain couples TRBV9 to TRBJ2-3, with D uncertain. Germline CDR1 is SGDLS and CDR2 is YYNGEE. This CDR3 has 16 residues. The V end lost 0 bases, the J end lost 0 bases, and 11 bases lay between the germline ends. The CDR3 DNA reads as TGTGCCAGCAGCGTAGGGCCTTCGCTTAGCACAGATACGCAGTATTTT. This encodes CASSVGPSLSTDTQYF. Complete variable domain (other parts from reference TRBV9 and TRBJ2-3): DSGVTQTPKHLITATGQRVTLRCSPRSGDLSVYWYQQSLDQGLQFLIQYYNGEERAKGNILERFSAQQFPDLHSELNLSSLELGDSALYFCASSVGPSLSTDTQYFGPGTRLTVL.

This chain connects TRBV10-1 to TRBJ1-5; no clear D gene. Germline V gene sequence: CDR1 WNHNN, CDR2 SYGVQD (reference sequence). The V end lost 0 bases, the J end lost 7 bases, and 4 bases lay between the germline ends. This CDR3 contains 12 residues. DNA of the CDR3: TGCGCCAGCAGTGAGTCGAGGCAGCCCCAGCATTTT. It translates to CASSESRQPQHF.

The chain links TRBV5-5 to TRBJ2-3, with 8 nucleotides matching TRBD2. V was pared by 3 bases and J by 6 bases, with 6 bases of the junction left unmatched. Germline assignment: CDR1 SGHKS and CDR2 YYEKEE (reference sequence). The CDR3 is made up of 14 amino acids. DNA of the CDR3: TGTGCCAGCAGCTCGGAGCGGGGGTTGGATACGCAGTATTTT. Its protein product is CASSSERGLDTQYF.

This chain links TRBV29-1 with TRBJ2-7, with TRBD1 identical over 9 bases. The CDR3 has 13 amino acids. The J segment lost 2 bases and the V segment lost 7 bases, leaving 6 bases of the junction unmatched. Germline CDR1 is SQVTM and CDR2 is ANQGSEA. The CDR3 sequence is CSAGQGRTYEQYF. The CDR3 coding sequence is TGCAGCGCGGGACAGGGTAGGACCTACGAGCAGTACTTC.

The chain joins TRBV19 to TRBJ1-5; weak D call: TRBD1 (5 bases). CDR3 size: 17 residues. Germline V CDR1 and CDR2: LNHDA, SQIVND (reference sequence). V was pared by 5 bases and J by 0 bases, with 17 bases between. CDR3 sequence: CASSPEGWGSSNQPQHF. CDR3 in DNA: TGTGCCAGTAGTCCCGAAGGGTGGGGCAGTAGCAATCAGCCCCAGCATTTT.

This clone appeared a single time. V gene TRBV12-3 or TRBV12-4 combines with J gene TRBJ2-7; 10 bases line up with TRBD1. The trim removed 7 bases at V and 4 bases at J, leaving 4 bases unmatched. This CDR3 contains 13 residues. This CDR3 reads CASNRQGAYEQYF. The CDR3 nucleotides are TGTGCCAGCAACAGACAGGGGGCGTACGAGCAGTACTTC.

The chain has TRBV7-9 and TRBJ1-2, with 7 bases identical to TRBD1. Germline CDR1 SEHNR, CDR2 FQNEAQ (reference sequence). V shed 7 bases, J shed 8 bases, and the junction held 13 bases outside the gene matches. The CDR3 runs to 14 residues. CDR3 sequence (DNA): TGTGCCAGCACCCTGGCACAGGGGTCTCGGGGCTACACCTTC. Amino acid sequence: CASTLAQGSRGYTF.

The rearrangement uses TRBV10-3 and TRBJ2-7; 10 positions agree with TRBD1. The ends lost 10 bases at V and 2 bases at J; junction bases unmatched: 5. The CDR3 is 13 residues long. In germline, CDR1 is ENHRY, CDR2 SYGVKD. The CDR3 DNA reads TGTGCCACCGGGACAGGGGACCCCTACGAGCAGTACTTC. This gives the protein CATGTGDPYEQYF.

This clone was found once. V gene TRBV28 combines with J gene TRBJ2-5, with TRBD1 as a possible D gene (6 bases). The CDR3 has 14 residues. Germline values: CDR1 MDHEN, CDR2 SYDVKM. Trimming stripped 3 bases from V and 3 bases from J, with 11 bases between. CDR3 loop: CASSFAGAEETQYF. Here the CDR3 DNA reads TGTGCCAGCAGTTTCGCAGGGGCCGAAGAGACCCAGTACTTC.

CDR3 nucleotides: TGTGCCACCTCCTACGGGGGTAACACCGGGGAGCTGTTTTTT. It encodes CATSYGGNTGELFF. V usage is TRBV10-3 and J usage is TRBJ2-2; D is possibly TRBD2 (6 bases). V was shortened by 10 bases and J by 2 bases, with 14 bases between the two germline ends. Germline CDR1 and CDR2: ENHRY and SYGVKD. The CDR3 length is 14 residues.

The V gene is TRBV19, the J gene TRBJ1-5, with 7 positions matching TRBD1. The junction had 5 bases not matched to a gene; V was cut back by 4 bases and J by 5 bases. This CDR3 has 14 amino acids. CDR1 and CDR2 from the germline V gene are LNHDA and SQIVND (reference sequence). CDR3 coding DNA: TGTGCCAGTAGTAGCAGGGGGGCCCATCAGCCCCAGCATTTT. Protein product: CASSSRGAHQPQHF.

The chain has TRBV4-1 and TRBJ2-7; no reliable D call. The V end was cut by 1 base, the J end by 2 bases, with 12 bases between. CDR1 and CDR2 (germline): MGHRA, YSYEKL. The CDR3 runs 15 residues. CDR3 coding DNA: TGCGCCAGCAGCCAAGGGGTTGGTCTAGCCTACGAGCAGTACTTC. Its translation: CASSQGVGLAYEQYF.

CDR3 sequence reads: CASRIQVNADTQYF. As DNA, the CDR3 is TGTGCCAGCCGGATTCAGGTCAACGCAGATACGCAGTATTTT. The rearrangement joins TRBV27 to TRBJ2-3; the D is unclear. This CDR3 contains 14 residues. V lost 8 bases and J lost 4, with 16 bases in between. From germline, CDR1 is MNHEY and CDR2 SMNVEV (reference sequence).

As DNA, the CDR3 is TGTGCCAGCTCACCAGGACAGGGGGTCTCACCCCTCCACTTT. Its translation: CASSPGQGVSPLHF. The genes are TRBV18 and TRBJ1-6; TRBD1 matches at 10 bases. Germline V gene data show CDR1 as KGHSH and CDR2 as LQKENI. The trim removed 2 bases at V and 10 bases at J, leaving 2 bases unmatched. CDR3 size: 14 residues. Complete variable domain (other parts from reference TRBV18 and TRBJ1-6): NAGVMQNPRHLVRRRGQEARLRCSPMKGHSHVYWYRQLPEEGLKFMVYLQKENIIDESGMPKERFSAEFPKEGPSILRIQQVVRGDSAAYFCASSPGQGVSPLHFGNGTRLTVT.